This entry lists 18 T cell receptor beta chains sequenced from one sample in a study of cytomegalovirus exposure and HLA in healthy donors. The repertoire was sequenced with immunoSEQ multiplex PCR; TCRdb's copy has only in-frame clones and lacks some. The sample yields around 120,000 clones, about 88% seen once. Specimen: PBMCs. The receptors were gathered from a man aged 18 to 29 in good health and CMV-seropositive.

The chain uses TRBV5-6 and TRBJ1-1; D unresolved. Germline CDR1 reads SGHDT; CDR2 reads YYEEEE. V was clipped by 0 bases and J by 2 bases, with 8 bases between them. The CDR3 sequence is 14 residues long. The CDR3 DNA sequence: TGTGCCAGCAGCTTGGCTTCTAGAAACACTGAAGCTTTCTTT. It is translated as CASSLASRNTEAFF.

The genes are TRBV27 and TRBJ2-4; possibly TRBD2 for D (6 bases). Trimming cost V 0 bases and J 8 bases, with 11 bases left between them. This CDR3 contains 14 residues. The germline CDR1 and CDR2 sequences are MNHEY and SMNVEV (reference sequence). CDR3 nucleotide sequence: TGTGCCAGCAGTTTATCGCTTGGAGGGGACATTCAGTACTTC. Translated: CASSLSLGGDIQYF.

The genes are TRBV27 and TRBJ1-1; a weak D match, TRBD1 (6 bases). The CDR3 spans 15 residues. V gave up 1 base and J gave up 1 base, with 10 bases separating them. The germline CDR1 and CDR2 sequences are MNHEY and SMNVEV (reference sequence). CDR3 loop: CASSLLGGWNTEAFF. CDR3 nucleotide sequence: TGTGCCAGCAGTTTATTAGGGGGTTGGAACACTGAAGCTTTCTTT.

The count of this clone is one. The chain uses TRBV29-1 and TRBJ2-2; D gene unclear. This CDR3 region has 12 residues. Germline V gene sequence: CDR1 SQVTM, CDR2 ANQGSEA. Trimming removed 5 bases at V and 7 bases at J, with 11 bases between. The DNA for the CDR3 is TGCAGCGTTTCAGCGTCCGGCGGGGAGCTGTTTTTT. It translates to CSVSASGGELFF.

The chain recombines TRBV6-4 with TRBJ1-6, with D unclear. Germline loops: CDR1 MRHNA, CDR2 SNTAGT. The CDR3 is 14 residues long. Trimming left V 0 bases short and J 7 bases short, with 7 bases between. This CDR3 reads CASSDSSLNSPLHF. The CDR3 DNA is TGTGCCAGCAGTGACTCTAGCCTGAATTCACCCCTCCACTTT.

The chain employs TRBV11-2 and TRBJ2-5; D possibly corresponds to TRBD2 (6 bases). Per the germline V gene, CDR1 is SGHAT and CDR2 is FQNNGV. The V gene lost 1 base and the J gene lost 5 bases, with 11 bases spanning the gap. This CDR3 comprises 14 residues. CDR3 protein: CASSLVEGSETQYF. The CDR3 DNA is TGTGCCAGCAGCTTAGTGGAGGGATCGGAGACCCAGTACTTC.

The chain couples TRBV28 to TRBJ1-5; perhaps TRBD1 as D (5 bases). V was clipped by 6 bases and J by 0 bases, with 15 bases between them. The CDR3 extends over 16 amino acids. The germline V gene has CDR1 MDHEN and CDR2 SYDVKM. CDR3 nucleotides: TGTGCCAGCAGCCTCACGCAGGGTATTAGCAATCAGCCCCAGCATTTT. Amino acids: CASSLTQGISNQPQHF.

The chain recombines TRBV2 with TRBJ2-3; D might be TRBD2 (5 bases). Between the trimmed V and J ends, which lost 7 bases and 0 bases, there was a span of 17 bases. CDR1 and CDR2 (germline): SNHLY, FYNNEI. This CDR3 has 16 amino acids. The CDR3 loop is CASTLIGSPSTDTQYF. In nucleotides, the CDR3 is TGTGCCAGCACTTTGATAGGGAGCCCTAGCACAGATACGCAGTATTTT.

The CDR3 nucleotides read TGTGCCGAACAGAGCTCCTATAATTCACCCCTCCACTTT. Translated, it gives CAEQSSYNSPLHF. The chain employs TRBV2 and TRBJ1-6, with D unclear. Between the trimmed V and J ends, which lost 11 bases and 0 bases, there was a span of 8 bases. The length of the CDR3 is 13 residues. Germline V lookup: CDR1 SNHLY, CDR2 FYNNEI.

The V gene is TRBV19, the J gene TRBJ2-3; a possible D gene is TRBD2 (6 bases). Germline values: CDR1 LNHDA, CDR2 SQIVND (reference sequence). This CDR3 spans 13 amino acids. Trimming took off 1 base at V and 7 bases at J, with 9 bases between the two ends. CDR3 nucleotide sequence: TGTGCCAGTAGTATAGTAGGAGGGAATACGCAGTATTTT. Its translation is CASSIVGGNTQYF.

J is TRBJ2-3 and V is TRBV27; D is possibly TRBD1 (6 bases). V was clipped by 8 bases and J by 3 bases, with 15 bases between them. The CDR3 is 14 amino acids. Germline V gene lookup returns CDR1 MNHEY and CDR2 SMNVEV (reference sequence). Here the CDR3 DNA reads TGTGCCAGCGGCCTACAGGGTCGAACAGATACGCAGTATTTT. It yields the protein CASGLQGRTDTQYF.

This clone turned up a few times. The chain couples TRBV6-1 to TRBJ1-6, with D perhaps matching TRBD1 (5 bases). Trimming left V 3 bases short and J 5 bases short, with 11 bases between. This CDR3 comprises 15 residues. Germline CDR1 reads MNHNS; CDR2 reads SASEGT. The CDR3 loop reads CASSEVGTDNSPLHF. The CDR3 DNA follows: TGTGCCAGCAGTGAGGTGGGGACTGATAATTCACCCCTCCACTTT.

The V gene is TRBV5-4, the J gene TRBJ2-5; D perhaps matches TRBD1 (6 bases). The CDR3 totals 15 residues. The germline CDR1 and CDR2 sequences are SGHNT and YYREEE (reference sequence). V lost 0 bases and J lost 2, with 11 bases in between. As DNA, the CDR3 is TGTGCCAGCAGCTTGGGGGGGCCCCTTCAAGAGACCCAGTACTTC. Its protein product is CASSLGGPLQETQYF.

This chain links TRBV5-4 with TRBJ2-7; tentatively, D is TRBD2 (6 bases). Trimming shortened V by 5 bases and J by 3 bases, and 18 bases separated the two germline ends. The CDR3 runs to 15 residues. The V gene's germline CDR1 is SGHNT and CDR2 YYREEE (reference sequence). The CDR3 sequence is CASREEGQFNYEQYF. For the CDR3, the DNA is TGTGCCAGCAGGGAGGAGGGGCAGTTTAACTACGAGCAGTACTTC.

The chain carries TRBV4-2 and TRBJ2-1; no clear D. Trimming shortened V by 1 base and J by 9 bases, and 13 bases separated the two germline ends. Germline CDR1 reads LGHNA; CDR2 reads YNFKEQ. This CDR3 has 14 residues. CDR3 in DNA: TGTGCCAGCAGCCAAGTGGAGAGCGCCAGTGAGCAGTTCTTC. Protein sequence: CASSQVESASEQFF.

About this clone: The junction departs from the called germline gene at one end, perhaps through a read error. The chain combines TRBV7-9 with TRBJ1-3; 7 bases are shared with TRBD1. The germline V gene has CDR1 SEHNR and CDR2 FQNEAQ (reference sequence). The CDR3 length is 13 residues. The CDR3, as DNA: TGTGCCACCAGCACAGGGGAGTTTAACACCATATATTTT. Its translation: CATSTGEFNTIYF.

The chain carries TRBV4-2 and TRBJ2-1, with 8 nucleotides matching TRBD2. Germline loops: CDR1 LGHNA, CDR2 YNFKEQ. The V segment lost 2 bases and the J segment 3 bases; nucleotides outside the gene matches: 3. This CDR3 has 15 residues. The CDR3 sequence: CASSQSGGFYNEQFF. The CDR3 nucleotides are TGTGCCAGCAGCCAAAGCGGGGGCTTCTACAATGAGCAGTTCTTC.

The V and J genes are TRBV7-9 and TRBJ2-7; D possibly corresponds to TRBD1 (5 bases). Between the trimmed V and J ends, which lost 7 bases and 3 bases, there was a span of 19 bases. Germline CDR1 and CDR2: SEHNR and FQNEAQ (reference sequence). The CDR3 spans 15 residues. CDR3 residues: CASKLGQGANYEQYF. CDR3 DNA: TGTGCCAGCAAGCTGGGCCAAGGGGCCAACTACGAGCAGTACTTC.